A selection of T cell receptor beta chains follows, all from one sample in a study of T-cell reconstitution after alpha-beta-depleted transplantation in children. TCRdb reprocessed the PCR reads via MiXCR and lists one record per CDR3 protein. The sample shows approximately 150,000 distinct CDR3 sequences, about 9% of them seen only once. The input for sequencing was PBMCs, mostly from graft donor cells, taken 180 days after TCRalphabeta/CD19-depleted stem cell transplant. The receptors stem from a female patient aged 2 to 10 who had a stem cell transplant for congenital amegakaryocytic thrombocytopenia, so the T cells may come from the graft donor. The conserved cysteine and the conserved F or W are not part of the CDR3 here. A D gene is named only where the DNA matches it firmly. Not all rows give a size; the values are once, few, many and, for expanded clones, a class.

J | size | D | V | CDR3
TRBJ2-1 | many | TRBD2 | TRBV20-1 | SMTSSHEQF
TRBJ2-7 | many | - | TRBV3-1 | ASSQDRRGLAFYEQY
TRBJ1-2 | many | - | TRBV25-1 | ASSGPQSYYGYT
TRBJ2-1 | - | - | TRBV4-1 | ASSQVSLVLIKF
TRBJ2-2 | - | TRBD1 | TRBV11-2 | ASSTQGARTGELF
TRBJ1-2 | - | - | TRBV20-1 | SASEILYGYT
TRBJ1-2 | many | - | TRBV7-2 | ASTIQTGYGYT
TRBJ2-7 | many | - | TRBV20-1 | SARGDGGDYEQY
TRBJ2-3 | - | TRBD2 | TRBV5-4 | ASSFTGTSGRDTQY
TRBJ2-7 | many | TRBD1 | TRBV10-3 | AISAGQGTNEQY
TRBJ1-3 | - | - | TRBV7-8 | ASSLAGLPGGNTIY
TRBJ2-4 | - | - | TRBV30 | ALIAKNIQY
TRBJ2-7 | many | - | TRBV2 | ASINRGGSYEQY
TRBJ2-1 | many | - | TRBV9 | ASSAPVWGRVGNEQF
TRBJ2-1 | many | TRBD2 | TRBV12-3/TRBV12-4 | ASSARPGTSASSYNEQF
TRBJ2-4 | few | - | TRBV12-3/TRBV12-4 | ASSLKPKLAKNIQY
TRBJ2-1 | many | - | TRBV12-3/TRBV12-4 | ASSSGVSEQF
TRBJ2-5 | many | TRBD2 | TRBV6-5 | ASSYGGGETQY
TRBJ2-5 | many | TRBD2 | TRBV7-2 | ASSQGTSGRGGQETQY
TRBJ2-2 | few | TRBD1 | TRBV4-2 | ASSQDKLGTVFTGELF
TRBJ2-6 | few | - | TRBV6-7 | ASTLEHRGLRSGANVLT
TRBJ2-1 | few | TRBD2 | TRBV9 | ASSVAPSGRWSYNEQF
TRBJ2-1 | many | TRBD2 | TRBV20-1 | SARVLAGGSDEQF
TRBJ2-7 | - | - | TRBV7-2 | ASSLQQGTYEQY
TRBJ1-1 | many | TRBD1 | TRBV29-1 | SVEKWYRGGNTEAF